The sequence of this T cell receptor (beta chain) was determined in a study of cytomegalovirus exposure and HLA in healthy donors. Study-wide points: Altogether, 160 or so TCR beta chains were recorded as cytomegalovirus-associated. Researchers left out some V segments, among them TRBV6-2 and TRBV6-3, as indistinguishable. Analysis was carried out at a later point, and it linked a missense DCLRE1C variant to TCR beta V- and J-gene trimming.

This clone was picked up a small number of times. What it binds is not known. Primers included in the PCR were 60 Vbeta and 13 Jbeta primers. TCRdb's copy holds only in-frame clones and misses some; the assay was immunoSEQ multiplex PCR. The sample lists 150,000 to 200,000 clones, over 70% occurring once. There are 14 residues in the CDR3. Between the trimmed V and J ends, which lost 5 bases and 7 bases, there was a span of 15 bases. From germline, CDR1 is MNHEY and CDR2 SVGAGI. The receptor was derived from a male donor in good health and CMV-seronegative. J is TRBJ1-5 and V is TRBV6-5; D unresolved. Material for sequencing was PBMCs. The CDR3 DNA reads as TGTGCCAGCAGTCCCCAGAGGGTCGGACAGCCCCAGCATTTT. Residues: CASSPQRVGQPQHF.